This T cell receptor (beta chain) was found in a study of blood T cell repertoires in COVID-19. Turning to the study itself: Sites across the United States, Italy and Spain contributed samples from acute and convalescent COVID-19. The cDNA or gDNA used as material had been derived from T cells, B-cell-depleted T cells, or PBMCs.

How the authors handled the data: Nucleated cell number was recorded as an estimate derived from reference gene primer amplification. Profiled with immunoSEQ multiplex PCR; TCRdb holds only in-frame clones, not every one. V and J calls and clone size are those listed in that table; D and trimming were worked out from the DNA. Found here are about 46,000 clones, 80% to 90% of them singletons; the top ten hold 8%. The CDR3 spans 15 residues. The germline V gene has CDR1 MNHNS and CDR2 SASEGT. V lost 2 bases to trimming and J lost 5 bases; unmatched junction nucleotides: 6. The rearrangement uses TRBV6-1 and TRBJ1-2, with 9 bases identical to TRBD1. The source of this sequence is a man aged 45-60 years with acute or convalescent COVID-19. The material sequenced was peripheral blood. In DNA, the CDR3 is TGTGCCAGCAGTGAAACGGTGGACAGGGGATATGGCTACACCTTC. It translates to CASSETVDRGYGYTF.